The 19 T cell receptor beta chains below were found in one sample sequenced in a study of shared clonotypes between healthy human individuals. Naive-designated CD8 cells lacked CD45RO, were positively enriched for CCR7, and omitted terminally differentiated effector memory CD45RA+ cells. Profiling relied on immunoSEQ multiplex PCR, and the TCRdb table lists in-frame clones only, not all of them. Of about 800,000 clones detected, 90% to 97% appear once; the ten largest clones hold under 0.3%. The sequencing sample was made of naive CD8+ T cells sorted from blood. Receptors originate from a man aged 25-45 years in good health.

The chain links TRBV15 to TRBJ1-1; TRBD1 matches at 7 bases. CDR1 LNHNV and CDR2 YYDKDF come from the germline V gene (reference sequence). The CDR3 spans 13 residues. The V and J ends lost 8 bases and 1 base, in that order; junction bases with no gene match: 4. Here the CDR3 reads CATDTGENTEAFF. The CDR3, as DNA: TGTGCCACCGACACAGGGGAGAACACTGAAGCTTTCTTT.

The V call is TRBV7-2, the J call TRBJ2-5; D may be TRBD1 or TRBD2 (6 bases each). Trimming took 2 bases from V and 2 from J, leaving 15 bases between them. The CDR3 sequence is 16 residues long. The germline V gene encodes CDR1 SGHTA and CDR2 FQGNSA. As DNA, the CDR3 is TGTGCCAGCAGCTTATACGGCGGGACATTGCAAGAGACCCAGTACTTC. Its translation: CASSLYGGTLQETQYF.

The chain is built from TRBV9 and TRBJ2-5; D possibly corresponds to TRBD2 (7 bases). The CDR3 spans 16 residues. The germline CDR1 and CDR2 sequences are SGDLS and YYNGEE. Trimming took off 0 bases at V and 1 base at J, with 13 bases between the two ends. The CDR3 DNA sequence: TGTGCCAGCAGCGTAGGGTACAGGGAGGGCCAAGAGACCCAGTACTTC. This encodes CASSVGYREGQETQYF.

The chain is built from TRBV5-1 and TRBJ2-7, with 8 bases aligning to TRBD2. Germline values: CDR1 SGHRS, CDR2 YFSETQ. The CDR3 runs to 15 residues. Trimming cost V 0 bases and J 0 bases; bases outside gene matches: 2. CDR3 sequence reads: CASSLESGSSYEQYF. As DNA, the CDR3 is TGCGCCAGCAGCTTGGAAAGCGGGAGCTCCTACGAGCAGTACTTC.

The chain uses TRBV5-1 and TRBJ1-4, with D perhaps matching TRBD1 (5 bases). Trimming took off 4 bases at V and 4 bases at J, with 14 bases between the two ends. CDR1 and CDR2 (germline): SGHRS, YFSETQ. The CDR3 consists of 15 residues. The CDR3 sequence: CASSQEDTHNEKLFF. DNA of the CDR3: TGCGCCAGCAGCCAAGAGGACACTCATAATGAAAAACTGTTTTTT.

On this clone itself: Other DNA sequences within the sample encode an identical CDR3. The CDR3: CASSLTGNTEAFF. In DNA form, the CDR3 reads TGTGCCAGCAGTTTGACAGGGAACACTGAAGCTTTCTTT. The V and J genes are TRBV28 and TRBJ1-1; perhaps TRBD1 as D (6 bases). CDR3 length: 13 amino acids. Germline V gives CDR1 MDHEN, CDR2 SYDVKM. V gave up 3 bases and J gave up 1 base, with 6 bases separating them.

The chain combines TRBV14 with TRBJ1-1; the match to TRBD1 covers 10 bases. CDR1 and CDR2 (germline): SGHDN, FVKESK. V lost 2 bases to trimming and J lost 3 bases; unmatched junction nucleotides: 6. CDR3 length: 16 amino acids. The CDR3 spells CASSQNPGTGDTEAFF. The CDR3 DNA is TGTGCCAGCAGCCAAAATCCCGGGACAGGGGACACTGAAGCTTTCTTT.

This chain connects TRBV7-6 to TRBJ2-2; 7 nucleotides agree with TRBD2. In germline, CDR1 is SGHVS, CDR2 FNYEAQ. With V trimmed by 1 base and J by 7 bases, 12 bases remained unmatched. This CDR3 has 17 residues. This CDR3 reads CASSLEVLASGIGELFF. The CDR3, as DNA: TGTGCCAGCAGCTTAGAGGTTTTGGCTAGCGGTATCGGGGAGCTGTTTTTT.

CDR3 residues: CASSARDRGSYEQYF. CDR3 DNA: TGTGCCAGCAGCGCCCGGGACAGGGGTTCCTACGAGCAGTACTTC. V is TRBV7-9 and J is TRBJ2-7; 10 nucleotides match TRBD1. The CDR3 consists of 15 residues. The junction had 5 bases not matched to a gene; V was cut back by 5 bases and J by 1 base. Germline CDR1 and CDR2: SEHNR and FQNEAQ (reference sequence).

The chain is built from TRBV14 and TRBJ1-2; 7 bases agree with TRBD1. The CDR3 extends over 13 amino acids. V lost 4 bases and J lost 8; bases outside the gene matches: 7. CDR1 and CDR2 (germline): SGHDN, FVKESK. The CDR3 nucleotides read TGTGCCAGCAGCCCGACAGGGTCGGGAGGCTACACCTTC. Protein product: CASSPTGSGGYTF.

The J gene is TRBJ1-2, the V gene TRBV4-3; tentatively, D is TRBD1 (6 bases). V lost 0 bases to trimming and J lost 0 bases, with 20 bases between them. The CDR3 consists of 19 residues. In germline, CDR1 is LGHNA, CDR2 YSLEER. In DNA form, the CDR3 reads TGCGCCAGCAGCCAAGATTTGGGAGGGGGGCAGCTAGCTAACTATGGCTACACCTTC. This codes for CASSQDLGGGQLANYGYTF.

This sequence joins TRBV27 and TRBJ2-1; possible D gene TRBD1, 6 bases. The V gene's germline CDR1 is MNHEY and CDR2 SMNVEV (reference sequence). The CDR3 spans 14 residues. Trimming pared 3 bases from V and 8 bases from J, leaving 14 bases between. The CDR3 DNA follows: TGTGCCAGCAGTTTGCAGGGGAGAGAGGATGAGCAGTTCTTC. Amino acids: CASSLQGREDEQFF.

The chain is built from TRBV4-1 and TRBJ1-1; D is ambiguous. The germline V and J ends were trimmed by 3 bases and 6 bases, with 11 bases remaining between them. The CDR3 consists of 13 residues. Germline V gives CDR1 MGHRA, CDR2 YSYEKL. DNA for the CDR3: TGCGCCAGCAGCCATTGGAGGGATTCTGAAGCTTTCTTT. Protein sequence: CASSHWRDSEAFF.

This chain connects TRBV15 to TRBJ2-1; TRBD2 matches at 10 bases. The CDR3 has 17 amino acids. Trimming at V came to 3 bases and at J to 5 bases, leaving 10 bases not matched to a gene. Per the germline V gene, CDR1 is LNHNV and CDR2 is YYDKDF (reference sequence). CDR3 protein: CATSRTLAGGFNNEQFF. DNA of the CDR3: TGTGCCACCAGCAGGACCTTAGCGGGAGGATTCAACAATGAGCAGTTCTTC.

The chain is built from TRBV7-9 and TRBJ1-4; possibly TRBD1 for D (5 bases). The CDR3 contains 15 residues. CDR1 and CDR2 from the germline V gene are SEHNR and FQNEAQ (reference sequence). V lost 6 bases, J lost 8 bases, and 19 bases lay in between. The CDR3, as DNA: TGTGCCAGCAGTCCTTTCCGGGACCTGTCCGAAAAACTGTTTTTT. This translates into CASSPFRDLSEKLFF.

J is TRBJ2-6 and V is TRBV15; D remains ambiguous. This CDR3 is built from 15 residues. Per germline, CDR1 LNHNV and CDR2 YYDKDF (reference sequence). V was clipped by 5 bases and J by 0 bases, with 8 bases between them. CDR3 nucleotides: TGTGCCACCAGCTCGCCGTTCTCTGGGGCCAACGTCCTGACTTTC. This codes for CATSSPFSGANVLTF.

V gene TRBV6-5 combines with J gene TRBJ2-5; the D gene is possibly TRBD2 (5 bases). Germline V gives CDR1 MNHEY, CDR2 SVGAGI. Trimming stripped 11 bases from V and 2 bases from J, with 15 bases between. The CDR3 runs 13 residues. The CDR3 reads CAVAIGVQETQYF. The CDR3, as DNA: TGTGCCGTGGCGATCGGGGTTCAAGAGACCCAGTACTTC.

The chain combines TRBV27 with TRBJ1-1; TRBD1 is a possible D gene (5 bases). This CDR3 spans 13 amino acids. The germline gives CDR1 MNHEY, CDR2 SMNVEV (reference sequence). The V end was cut by 10 bases, the J end by 5 bases, with 17 bases between. As DNA, the CDR3 is TGTGCCACTGCTACCGGGGGGTCGACTGAAGCTTTCTTT. This sequence encodes CATATGGSTEAFF.

The chain has TRBV11-3 and TRBJ2-1; the match to TRBD2 covers 8 bases. The CDR3 is 15 residues long. Trimming cost V 5 bases and J 9 bases; bases outside gene matches: 12. The germline V gene encodes CDR1 SGHNT and CDR2 YENEEA. The CDR3 loop is CASSQWSAGEPEQFF. CDR3 sequence (DNA): TGTGCCAGCAGCCAGTGGTCAGCGGGAGAACCTGAGCAGTTCTTC.